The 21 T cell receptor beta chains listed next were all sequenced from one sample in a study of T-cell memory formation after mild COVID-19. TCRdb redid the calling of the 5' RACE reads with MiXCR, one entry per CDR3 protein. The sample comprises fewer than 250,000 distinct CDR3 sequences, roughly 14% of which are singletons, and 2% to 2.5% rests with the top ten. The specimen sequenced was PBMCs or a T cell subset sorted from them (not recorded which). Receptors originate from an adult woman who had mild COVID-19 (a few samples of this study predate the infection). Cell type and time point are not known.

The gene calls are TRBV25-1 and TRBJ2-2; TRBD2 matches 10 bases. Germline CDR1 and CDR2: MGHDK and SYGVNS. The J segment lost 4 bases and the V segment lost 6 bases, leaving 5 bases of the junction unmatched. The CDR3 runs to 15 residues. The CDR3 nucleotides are TGTGCCAGCAGAGTATCTAGCGGGGGCACCGGGGAGCTGTTTTTT. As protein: CASRVSSGGTGELFF. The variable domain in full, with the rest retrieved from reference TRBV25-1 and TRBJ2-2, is EADIYQTPRYLVIGTGKKITLECSQTMGHDKMYWYQQDPGMELHLIHYSYGVNSTEKGDLSSESTVSRIRTEHFPLTLESARPSHTSQYLCASRVSSGGTGELFFGEGSRLTVL.

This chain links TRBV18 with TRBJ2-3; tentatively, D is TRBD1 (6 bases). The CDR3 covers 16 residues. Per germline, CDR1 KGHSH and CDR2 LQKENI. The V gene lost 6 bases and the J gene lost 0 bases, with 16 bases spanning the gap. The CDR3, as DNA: TGTGCCAGCTCGCCCTTTCAGGGGCAAAGCACAGATACGCAGTATTTT. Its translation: CASSPFQGQSTDTQYF.

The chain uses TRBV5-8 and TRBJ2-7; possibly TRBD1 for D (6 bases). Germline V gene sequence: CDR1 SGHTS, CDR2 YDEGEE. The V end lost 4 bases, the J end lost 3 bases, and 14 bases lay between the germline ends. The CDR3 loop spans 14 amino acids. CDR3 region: CASSTGQPFYEQYF. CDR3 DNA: TGTGCCAGCAGCACCGGACAGCCTTTCTACGAGCAGTACTTC.

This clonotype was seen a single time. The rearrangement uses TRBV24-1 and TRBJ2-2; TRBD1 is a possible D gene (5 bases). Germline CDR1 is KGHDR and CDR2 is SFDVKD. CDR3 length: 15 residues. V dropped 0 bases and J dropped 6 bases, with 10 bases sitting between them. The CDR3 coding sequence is TGTGCCACCAGTGATTTGTCCAGGGAATCCGGGGAGCTGTTTTTT. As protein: CATSDLSRESGELFF.

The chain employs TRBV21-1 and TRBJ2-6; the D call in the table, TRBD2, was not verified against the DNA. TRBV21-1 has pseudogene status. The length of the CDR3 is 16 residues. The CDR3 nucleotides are TGTGCCAGAGTAGAGGGCATGAGCTCTGGGGCCAACGTCCTGACTTTC. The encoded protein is CARVEGMSSGANVLTF.

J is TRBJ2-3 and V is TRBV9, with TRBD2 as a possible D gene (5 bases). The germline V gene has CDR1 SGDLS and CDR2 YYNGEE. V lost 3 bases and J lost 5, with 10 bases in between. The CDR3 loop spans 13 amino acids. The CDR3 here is CASSEWGEDTQYF. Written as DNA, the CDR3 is TGTGCCAGCAGCGAGTGGGGAGAAGATACGCAGTATTTT.

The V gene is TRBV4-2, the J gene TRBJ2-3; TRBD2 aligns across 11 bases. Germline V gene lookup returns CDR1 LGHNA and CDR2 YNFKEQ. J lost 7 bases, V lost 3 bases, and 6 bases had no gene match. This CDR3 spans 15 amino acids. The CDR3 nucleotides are TGTGCCAGCAGCCAGACACTAGCGGGAGAGAATACGCAGTATTTT. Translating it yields CASSQTLAGENTQYF.

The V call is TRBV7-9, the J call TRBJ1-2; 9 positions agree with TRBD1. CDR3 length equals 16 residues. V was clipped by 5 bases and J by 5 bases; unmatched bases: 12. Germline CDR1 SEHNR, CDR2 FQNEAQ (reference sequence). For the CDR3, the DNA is TGTGCCAGCAGCATAGAGTCCCTAGGGACAGGGTATGGCTACACCTTC. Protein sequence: CASSIESLGTGYGYTF.

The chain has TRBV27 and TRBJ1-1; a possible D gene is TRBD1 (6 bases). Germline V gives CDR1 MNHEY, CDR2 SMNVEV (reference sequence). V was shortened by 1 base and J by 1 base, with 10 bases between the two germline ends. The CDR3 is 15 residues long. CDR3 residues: CASSLFGTPNTEAFF. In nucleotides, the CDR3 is TGTGCCAGCAGTTTATTCGGGACACCGAACACTGAAGCTTTCTTT.

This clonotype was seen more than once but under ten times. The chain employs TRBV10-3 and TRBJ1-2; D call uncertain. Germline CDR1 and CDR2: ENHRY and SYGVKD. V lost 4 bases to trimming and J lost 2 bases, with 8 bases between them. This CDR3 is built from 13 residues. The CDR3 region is CAISASTNYGYTF. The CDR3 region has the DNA TGTGCCATCAGTGCGAGCACCAACTATGGCTACACCTTC.

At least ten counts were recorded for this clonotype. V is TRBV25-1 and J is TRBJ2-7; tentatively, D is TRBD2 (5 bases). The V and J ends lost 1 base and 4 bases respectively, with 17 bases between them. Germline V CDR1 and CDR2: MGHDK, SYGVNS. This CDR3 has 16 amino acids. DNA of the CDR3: TGTGCCAGCAGTGAATCCGGGGAAAACTCGGGATACGAGCAGTACTTC. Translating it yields CASSESGENSGYEQYF.

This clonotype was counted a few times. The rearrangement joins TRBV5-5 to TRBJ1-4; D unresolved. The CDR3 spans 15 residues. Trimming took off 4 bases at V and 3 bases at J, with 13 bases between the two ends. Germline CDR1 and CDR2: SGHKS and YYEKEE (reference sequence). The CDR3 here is CASSGRAAANEKLFF. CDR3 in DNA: TGTGCCAGCAGCGGTAGGGCGGCGGCTAATGAAAAACTGTTTTTT.

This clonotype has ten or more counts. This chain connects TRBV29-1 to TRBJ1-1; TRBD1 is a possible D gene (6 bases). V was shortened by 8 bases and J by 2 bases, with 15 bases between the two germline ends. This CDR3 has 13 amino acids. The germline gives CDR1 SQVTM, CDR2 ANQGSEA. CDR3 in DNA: TGCAGCATGTCCGGACAGCTAAACACTGAAGCTTTCTTT. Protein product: CSMSGQLNTEAFF.

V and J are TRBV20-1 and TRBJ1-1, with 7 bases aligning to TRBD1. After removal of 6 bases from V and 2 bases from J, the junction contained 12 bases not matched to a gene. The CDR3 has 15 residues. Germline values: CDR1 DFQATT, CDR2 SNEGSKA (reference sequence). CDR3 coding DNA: TGCAGTGCCAATGGGTGGCCAGGGGGAAACACTGAAGCTTTCTTT. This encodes CSANGWPGGNTEAFF.

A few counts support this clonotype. This CDR3 is CASSSRTGEGGYTF. Here the CDR3 DNA reads TGTGCCAGCAGCTCCCGGACAGGGGAGGGTGGCTACACCTTC. The chain joins TRBV7-8 to TRBJ1-2; TRBD1 aligns across 9 bases. Germline lookup yields CDR1 SGHVS and CDR2 FQNEAQ. V trimming: 4 bases; J trimming: 7 bases; junction bases outside the gene matches: 7. The CDR3 consists of 14 residues.

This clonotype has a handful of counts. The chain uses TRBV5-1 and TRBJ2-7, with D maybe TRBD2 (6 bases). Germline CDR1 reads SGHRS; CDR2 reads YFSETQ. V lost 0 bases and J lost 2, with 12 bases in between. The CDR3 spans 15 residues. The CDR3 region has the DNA TGCGCCAGCAGCTTGGCCCCTAGCGACACCTACGAGCAGTACTTC. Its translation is CASSLAPSDTYEQYF.

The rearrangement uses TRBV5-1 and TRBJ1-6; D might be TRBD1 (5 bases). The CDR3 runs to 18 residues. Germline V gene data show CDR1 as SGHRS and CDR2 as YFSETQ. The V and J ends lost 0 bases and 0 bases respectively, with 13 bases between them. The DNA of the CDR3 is TGCGCCAGCAGCTTGGGCAGGGAGGGAAGCTCCTATAATTCACCCCTCCACTTT. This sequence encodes CASSLGREGSSYNSPLHF.

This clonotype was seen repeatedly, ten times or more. This CDR3 is CATSDGYPNTEAFF. The CDR3 DNA reads TGTGCCACCAGTGATGGGTACCCGAACACTGAAGCTTTCTTT. The gene calls are TRBV24-1 and TRBJ1-1, with D hard to call. The length of the CDR3 is 14 residues. The V end lost 3 bases, the J end lost 1 base, and 8 bases lay between the germline ends. CDR1 and CDR2 (germline): KGHDR, SFDVKD.

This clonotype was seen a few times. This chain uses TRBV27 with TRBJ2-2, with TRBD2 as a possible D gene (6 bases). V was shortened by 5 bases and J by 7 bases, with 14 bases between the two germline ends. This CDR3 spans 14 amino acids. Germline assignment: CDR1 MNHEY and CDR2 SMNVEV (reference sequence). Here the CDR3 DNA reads TGTGCCAGCAGTACACGGGAGAAGAGCGGGGAGCTGTTTTTT. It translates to CASSTREKSGELFF.

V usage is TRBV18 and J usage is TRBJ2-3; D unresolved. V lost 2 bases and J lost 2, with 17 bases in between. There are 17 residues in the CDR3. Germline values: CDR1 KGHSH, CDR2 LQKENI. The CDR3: CASSPLSARPNTDTQYF. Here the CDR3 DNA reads TGTGCCAGCTCACCATTGTCTGCGAGACCCAACACAGATACGCAGTATTTT.

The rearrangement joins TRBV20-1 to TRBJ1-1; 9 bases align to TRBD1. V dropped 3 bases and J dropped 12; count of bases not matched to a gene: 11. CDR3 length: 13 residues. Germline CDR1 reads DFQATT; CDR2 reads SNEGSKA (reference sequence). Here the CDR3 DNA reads TGCAGTGCTAGGGAAAACCGGGACAGGGCTACTTTCTTT. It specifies CSARENRDRATFF.